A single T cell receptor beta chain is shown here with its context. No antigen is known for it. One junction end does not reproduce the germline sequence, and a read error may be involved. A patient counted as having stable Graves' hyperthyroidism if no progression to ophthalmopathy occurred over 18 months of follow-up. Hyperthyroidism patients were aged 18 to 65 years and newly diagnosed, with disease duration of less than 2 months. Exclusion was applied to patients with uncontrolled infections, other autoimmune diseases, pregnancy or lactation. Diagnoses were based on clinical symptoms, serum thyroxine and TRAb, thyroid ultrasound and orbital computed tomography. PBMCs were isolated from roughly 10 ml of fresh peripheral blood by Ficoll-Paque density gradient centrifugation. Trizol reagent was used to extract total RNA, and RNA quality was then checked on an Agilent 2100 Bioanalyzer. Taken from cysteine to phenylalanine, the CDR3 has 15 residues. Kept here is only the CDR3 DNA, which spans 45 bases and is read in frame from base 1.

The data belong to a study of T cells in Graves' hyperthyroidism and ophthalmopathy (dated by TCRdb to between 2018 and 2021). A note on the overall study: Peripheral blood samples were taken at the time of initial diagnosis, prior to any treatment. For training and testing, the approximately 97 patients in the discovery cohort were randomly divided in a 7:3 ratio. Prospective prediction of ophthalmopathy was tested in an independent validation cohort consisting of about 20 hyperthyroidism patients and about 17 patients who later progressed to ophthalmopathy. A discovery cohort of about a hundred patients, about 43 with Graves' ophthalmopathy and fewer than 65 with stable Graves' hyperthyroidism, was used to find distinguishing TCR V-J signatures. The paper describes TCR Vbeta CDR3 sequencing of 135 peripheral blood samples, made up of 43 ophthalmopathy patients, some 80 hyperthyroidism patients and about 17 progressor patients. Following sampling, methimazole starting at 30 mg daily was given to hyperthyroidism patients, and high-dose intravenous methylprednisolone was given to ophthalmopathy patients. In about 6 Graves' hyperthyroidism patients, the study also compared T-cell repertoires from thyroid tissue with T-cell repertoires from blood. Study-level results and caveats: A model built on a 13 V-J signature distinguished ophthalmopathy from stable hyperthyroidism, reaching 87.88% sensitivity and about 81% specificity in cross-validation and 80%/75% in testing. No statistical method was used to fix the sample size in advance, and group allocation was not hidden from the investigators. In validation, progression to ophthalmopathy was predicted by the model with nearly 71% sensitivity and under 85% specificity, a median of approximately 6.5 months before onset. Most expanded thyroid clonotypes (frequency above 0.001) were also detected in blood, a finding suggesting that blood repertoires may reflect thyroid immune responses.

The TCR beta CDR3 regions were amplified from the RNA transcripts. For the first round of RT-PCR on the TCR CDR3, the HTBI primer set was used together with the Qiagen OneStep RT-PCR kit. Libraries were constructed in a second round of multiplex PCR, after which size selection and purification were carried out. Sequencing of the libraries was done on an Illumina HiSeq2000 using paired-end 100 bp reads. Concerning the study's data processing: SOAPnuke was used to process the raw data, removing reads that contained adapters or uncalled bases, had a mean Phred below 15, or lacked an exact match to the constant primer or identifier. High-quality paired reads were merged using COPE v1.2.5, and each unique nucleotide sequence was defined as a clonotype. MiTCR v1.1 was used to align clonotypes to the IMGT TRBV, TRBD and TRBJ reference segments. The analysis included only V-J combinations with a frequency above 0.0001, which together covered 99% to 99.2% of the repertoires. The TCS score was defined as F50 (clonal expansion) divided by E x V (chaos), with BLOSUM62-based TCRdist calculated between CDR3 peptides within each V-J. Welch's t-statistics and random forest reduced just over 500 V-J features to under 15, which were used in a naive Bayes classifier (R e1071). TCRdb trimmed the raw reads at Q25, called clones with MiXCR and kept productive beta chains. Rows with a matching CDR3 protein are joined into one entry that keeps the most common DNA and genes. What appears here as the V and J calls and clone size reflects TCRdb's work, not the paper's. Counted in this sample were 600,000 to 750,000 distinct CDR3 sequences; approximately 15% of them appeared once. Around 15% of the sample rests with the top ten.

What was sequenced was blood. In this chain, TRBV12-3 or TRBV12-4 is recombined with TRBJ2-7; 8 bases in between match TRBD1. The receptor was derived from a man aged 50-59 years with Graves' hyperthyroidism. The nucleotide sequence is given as TGTGTCAGCAGTTCTTCTCGGACAGGGACAAGAGAGCAGTACTTC. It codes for CVSSSSRTGTREQYF.